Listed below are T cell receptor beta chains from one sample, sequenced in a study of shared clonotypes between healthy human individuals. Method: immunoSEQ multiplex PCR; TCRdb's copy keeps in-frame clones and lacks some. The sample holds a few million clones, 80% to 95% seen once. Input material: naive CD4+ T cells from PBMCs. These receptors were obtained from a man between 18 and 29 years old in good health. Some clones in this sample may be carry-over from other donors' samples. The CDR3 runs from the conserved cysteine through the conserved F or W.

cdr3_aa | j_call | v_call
CASSTPGSSYEQYF | TRBJ2-7 | TRBV28
CASSPAGSNEKLFF | TRBJ1-4 | TRBV18
CASSQEPSTPWETQYF | TRBJ2-5 | TRBV4-1
CASSLTGTSGTDTQYF | TRBJ2-3 | TRBV7-6
CASSRLARETQYF | TRBJ2-5 | TRBV6-1
CASSSTGLAYQETQYF | TRBJ2-5 | TRBV7-3
CASTQRANTGELFF | TRBJ2-2 | TRBV16
CASSSVGGSTDTQYF | TRBJ2-3 | TRBV5-4
CASTGSGQYF | TRBJ2-7 | TRBV28
CASGLVTSGSSTGELFF | TRBJ2-2 | TRBV12-5
CASSAHRNYGYTF | TRBJ1-2 | TRBV7-2
CASSKTRGEKLFF | TRBJ1-4 | TRBV4-1
CASSLASGPNEQFF | TRBJ2-1 | TRBV7-2
CASSLLGGRGQPQHF | TRBJ1-5 | TRBV28
CATSRDRQEGSRGETQYF | TRBJ2-5 | TRBV15
CASSLRGQSKGTEAFF | TRBJ1-1 | TRBV7-9
CASSGTRGSMNTEAFF | TRBJ1-1 | TRBV6-6
CASSLGFGGNYGYTF | TRBJ1-2 | TRBV5-1
CASSSPGDPLNSGANVLTF | TRBJ2-6 | TRBV27
CASSRNTEAFF | TRBJ1-1 | TRBV6-5
CASSIRTVYEQYF | TRBJ2-7 | TRBV28
CASSLAPGLNEQFF | TRBJ2-1 | TRBV7-2
CASSLSGTGANTEAFF | TRBJ1-1 | TRBV5-1
CASSLEAGIFSYEQYF | TRBJ2-7 | TRBV5-1
CSSRDRGFADTQYF | TRBJ2-3 | TRBV29-1
CASIPLASGTDTQYF | TRBJ2-3 | TRBV7-9
CAGGDRASGNTIYF | TRBJ1-3 | TRBV28
CSVRDRANTEAFF | TRBJ1-1 | TRBV29-1
CSVVTNTEAFF | TRBJ1-1 | TRBV29-1